Below are 28 T cell receptor beta chains sequenced from a single sample in a study of PD-1 blockade in classical Hodgkin lymphoma (dated by TCRdb to about 2020). Library generation was performed with the immunoSEQ multiplex PCR assay. TCRdb obtained this table from immuneACCESS and retained in-frame rearrangements with V and J assigned. These tables miss some clones; where compared with another copy, unresolved V genes account for less than half of the shortfall, and the remainder is unexplained. In this sample the table shows 20,000 to 25,000 clones, 80% of which occur a single time. Of the sample, about 7.7% is held by the ten largest clones. Interpreted using the paper, the time point label stands for: cycle 4 day 1 (C4D1), after 5 to 7 weeks of nivolumab. Every trial patient had relapsed following autologous stem cell transplantation, and prior brentuximab vedotin exposure was what differed among cohorts A, B and C.

Sample: peripheral blood mononuclear cells (PBMCs), taken before the fourth cycle of nivolumab. All receptors come from a human donor with classical Hodgkin lymphoma.

The chain is built from TRBV6-1 and TRBJ1-5; D is unclear. Trimming took off 6 bases at V and 1 base at J, with 4 bases between the two ends. This CDR3 comprises 12 residues. Germline-derived CDR1 and CDR2 are MNHNS and SASEGT. CDR3 in amino acids: CASRVSNQPQHF. DNA of the CDR3: TGTGCCAGCAGAGTAAGCAATCAGCCCCAGCATTTT.

The rearrangement joins TRBV20-1 to TRBJ2-1; the match to TRBD2 covers 7 bases. J was trimmed by 10 bases and V by 6 bases; bases with no gene match: 6. There are 11 residues in the CDR3. Germline values: CDR1 DFQATT, CDR2 SNEGSKA (reference sequence). The CDR3 DNA sequence: TGCAGTGCAACGCGGGAGTACGAGCAGTTCTTC. It translates to CSATREYEQFF.

The gene calls are TRBV5-1 and TRBJ1-2; D perhaps matches TRBD1 (6 bases). This CDR3 has 13 amino acids. CDR1 is SGHRS and CDR2 is YFSETQ in the germline V gene. The germline V and J ends were trimmed by 0 bases and 8 bases, with 11 bases remaining between them. The CDR3 region has the DNA TGCGCCAGCAGCTTGGCAGGGGCGGCGGGCTACACCTTC. Translated, it gives CASSLAGAAGYTF.

The gene calls are TRBV27 and TRBJ2-7; perhaps TRBD1 as D (5 bases). From germline, CDR1 is MNHEY and CDR2 SMNVEV (reference sequence). The CDR3 has 17 residues. V lost 5 bases, J lost 2 bases, and 22 bases lay in between. The CDR3 DNA reads as TGTGCCAGCAGTCCCCCCGGACACCTAACGGACACCTACGAGCAGTACTTC. Residues: CASSPPGHLTDTYEQYF.

This chain connects TRBV7-3 to TRBJ2-5, with D perhaps matching TRBD2 (5 bases). This CDR3 region has 14 residues. The V gene lost 2 bases and the J gene lost 4 bases, with 11 bases spanning the gap. Germline lookup yields CDR1 SGHTA and CDR2 FQGTGA. CDR3 residues: CASSLEHRGETQYF. CDR3 in DNA: TGTGCCAGCAGCTTAGAACATCGGGGAGAGACCCAGTACTTC.

This sequence joins TRBV29-1 and TRBJ1-1, with TRBD1 matching 8 bases. Germline assignment: CDR1 SQVTM and CDR2 ANQGSEA. V was clipped by 6 bases and J by 2 bases; unmatched bases: 2. The CDR3 runs to 12 residues. CDR3: CSVDRGNTEAFF. In nucleotides, the CDR3 is TGCAGCGTCGACAGGGGCAACACTGAAGCTTTCTTT.

The V gene is TRBV7-9, the J gene TRBJ1-4, with 7 bases that match TRBD1. Germline CDR1 and CDR2: SEHNR and FQNEAQ (reference sequence). The CDR3 loop spans 15 amino acids. With 5 bases clipped from V and 3 bases from J, the junction kept 6 bases outside the gene matches. The CDR3 reads CASSDKGAANEKLFF. The DNA of the CDR3 is TGTGCCAGCAGCGACAAGGGGGCGGCTAATGAAAAACTGTTTTTT.

This chain uses TRBV10-3 with TRBJ2-5, with 7 nucleotides matching TRBD2. The CDR3 is 15 amino acids. Trimming removed 0 bases from V and 2 bases from J; junction bases left unmatched: 3. The germline CDR1 and CDR2 sequences are ENHRY and SYGVKD. The CDR3 nucleotides read TGTGCCATCAGTGAGTCTCCTAGCGGACAAGAGACCCAGTACTTC. Amino acid sequence: CAISESPSGQETQYF.

The V gene is TRBV4-2, the J gene TRBJ1-6; possibly TRBD1 for D (6 bases). CDR3 length: 15 residues. Germline V gene sequence: CDR1 LGHNA, CDR2 YNFKEQ. Trimming cost V 0 bases and J 5 bases, with 8 bases left between them. The DNA for the CDR3 is TGTGCCAGCAGCCAAGATACAGGGAATAATTCACCCCTCCACTTT. Its protein product is CASSQDTGNNSPLHF.

The chain uses TRBV4-2 and TRBJ1-1; D gene ambiguous. CDR1 is LGHNA and CDR2 is YNFKEQ in the germline V gene. Between the trimmed V and J ends, which lost 2 bases and 2 bases, there was a span of 12 bases. The length of the CDR3 is 15 residues. In nucleotides, the CDR3 is TGTGCCAGCAGCCAACTAGCTCGGGGAAACACTGAAGCTTTCTTT. It encodes CASSQLARGNTEAFF.

This clone occurred a few times. The V and J genes are TRBV4-1 and TRBJ1-3; 7 positions match TRBD1. In germline, CDR1 is MGHRA, CDR2 YSYEKL. The CDR3 is 16 amino acids. V lost 4 bases to trimming and J lost 8 bases; unmatched junction nucleotides: 14. CDR3 protein: CASSPLGQAYADTIYF. CDR3 nucleotides: TGCGCCAGCAGCCCGTTAGGACAGGCGTATGCGGACACCATATATTTT.

The chain recombines TRBV28 with TRBJ2-2; tentatively, D is TRBD1 (6 bases). V was shortened by 5 bases and J by 4 bases, with 14 bases between the two germline ends. The germline V gene has CDR1 MDHEN and CDR2 SYDVKM. The CDR3 consists of 15 residues. CDR3 DNA sequence: TGTGCCAGCAGTCTACAGGGTGGAAGCACCGGGGAGCTGTTTTTT. As protein: CASSLQGGSTGELFF. Based on the CDR3 plus reference TRBV28 and TRBJ2-2, the full variable domain is DVKVTQSSRYLVKRTGEKVFLECVQDMDHENMFWYRQDPGLGLRLIYFSYDVKMKEKGDIPEGYSVSREKKERFSLILESASTNQTSMYLCASSLQGGSTGELFFGEGSRLTVL.

The rearrangement joins TRBV9 to TRBJ2-3, with D maybe TRBD2 (5 bases). Germline values: CDR1 SGDLS, CDR2 YYNGEE. The V gene lost 8 bases and the J gene lost 4 bases, with 17 bases spanning the gap. This CDR3 has 14 residues. CDR3 sequence reads: CASNRAAKPDTQYF. The CDR3 region has the DNA TGTGCCAGTAACCGAGCGGCGAAGCCAGATACGCAGTATTTT.

J is TRBJ1-1 and V is TRBV2, with no clear D. Germline CDR1 is SNHLY and CDR2 is FYNNEI. Trimming stripped 2 bases from V and 5 bases from J, with 15 bases between. The CDR3 totals 15 residues. CDR3 DNA sequence: TGTGCCAGCAGTGAAACGGCGGCCTTAGAGACTGAAGCTTTCTTT. This translates into CASSETAALETEAFF.

This chain uses TRBV30 with TRBJ2-7, with D perhaps matching TRBD1 or TRBD2 (6 bases each). Germline loops: CDR1 GTSNPN, CDR2 SVGIG (reference sequence). V lost 7 bases and J lost 1, with 14 bases in between. The CDR3 spans 13 residues. The CDR3 region has the DNA TGTGCCTCTAGGGGGGAGGATTCCTACGAGCAGTACTTC. Amino acids: CASRGEDSYEQYF. Complete variable domain (other parts from reference TRBV30 and TRBJ2-7): SQTIHQWPATLVQPVGSPLSLECTVEGTSNPNLYWYRQAAGRGLQLLFYSVGIGQISSEVPQNLSASRPQDRQFILSSKKLLLSDSGFYLCASRGEDSYEQYFGPGTRLTVT.

The chain is built from TRBV29-1 and TRBJ2-5; no clear D gene. This CDR3 contains 12 residues. Trimming took 4 bases from V and 5 from J, leaving 11 bases between them. Per germline, CDR1 SQVTM and CDR2 ANQGSEA. The CDR3: CSVAERQETQYF. The CDR3 nucleotides are TGCAGCGTTGCGGAACGTCAGGAGACCCAGTACTTC.

Comment on this clone: Compared with germline, one end of the junction differs, possibly owing to a read error. The gene calls are TRBV7-8 and TRBJ2-7, with D perhaps matching TRBD2 (5 bases). The CDR3 loop spans 16 amino acids. The germline V gene has CDR1 SGHVS and CDR2 FQNEAQ. As DNA, the CDR3 is TGTGCCAGCAGCCTAGCCCCCCGGACGGGCTCCTACGAGCAGTACTTC. Amino acids: CASSLAPRTGSYEQYF.

The rearrangement joins TRBV5-1 to TRBJ2-1; the D gene is possibly TRBD2 (6 bases). CDR3 length: 13 residues. Germline V gene sequence: CDR1 SGHRS, CDR2 YFSETQ. With 9 bases removed from V and 6 bases from J, the gap between germline ends came to 16 bases. The DNA for the CDR3 is TGCGCCACCCGGACTAATTTATTCAATGAGCAGTTCTTC. Protein: CATRTNLFNEQFF. The whole variable domain, remainder taken from reference TRBV5-1 and TRBJ2-1, is KAGVTQTPRYLIKTRGQQVTLSCSPISGHRSVSWYQQTPGQGLQFLFEYFSETQRNKGNFPGRFSGRQFSNSRSEMNVSTLELGDSALYLCATRTNLFNEQFFGPGTRLTVL.

CDR3 nucleotides: TGTGCCAGCTCGCGCGGGGGGGCACCTCATGAGCAGTTCTTC. This gives the protein CASSRGGAPHEQFF. The chain couples TRBV18 to TRBJ2-1; 9 nucleotides align to TRBD2. Germline-derived CDR1 and CDR2 are KGHSH and LQKENI. The CDR3 is 14 residues long. Trimming at V came to 6 bases and at J to 8 bases, leaving 8 bases not matched to a gene.

V usage is TRBV29-1 and J usage is TRBJ2-1; TRBD1 matches 9 bases. Germline values: CDR1 SQVTM, CDR2 ANQGSEA. The CDR3 has 19 amino acids. The V segment lost 5 bases and the J segment 0 bases; nucleotides outside the gene matches: 17. CDR3 nucleotide sequence: TGCAGCGTTCAAGGCGGGACAGGGTTAAGGGAGGGCTCCTACAATGAGCAGTTCTTC. Its translation is CSVQGGTGLREGSYNEQFF.

This clone was recorded once. The J gene is TRBJ1-1, the V gene TRBV5-1; D possibly corresponds to TRBD1 (6 bases). V was clipped by 0 bases and J by 1 base, with 13 bases between them. This CDR3 has 16 residues. Germline loops: CDR1 SGHRS, CDR2 YFSETQ. The chain's CDR3 is CASSLGGGWGNTEAFF. The CDR3 coding sequence is TGCGCCAGCAGCTTGGGCGGGGGCTGGGGGAACACTGAAGCTTTCTTT.

The chain has TRBV19 and TRBJ1-1; no definite D call. Germline CDR1 reads LNHDA; CDR2 reads SQIVND (reference sequence). The CDR3 loop spans 15 amino acids. V was clipped by 4 bases and J by 1 base, with 13 bases between them. This CDR3 reads CASSKAGVGNTEAFF. CDR3 nucleotide sequence: TGTGCCAGTAGTAAAGCTGGGGTAGGGAACACTGAAGCTTTCTTT.

The CDR3 DNA is TGTGCCAGCTCACTTTCCAGGGTCTTGTCCGGGGAGCTGTTTTTT. Protein: CASSLSRVLSGELFF. The chain has TRBV18 and TRBJ2-2; D might be TRBD1 (5 bases). Trimming took off 4 bases at V and 6 bases at J, with 15 bases between the two ends. The length of the CDR3 is 15 residues. Germline V CDR1 and CDR2: KGHSH, LQKENI. Looking up the rest from reference TRBV18 and TRBJ2-2 gives the full variable domain: NAGVMQNPRHLVRRRGQEARLRCSPMKGHSHVYWYRQLPEEGLKFMVYLQKENIIDESGMPKERFSAEFPKEGPSILRIQQVVRGDSAAYFCASSLSRVLSGELFFGEGSRLTVL.

J is TRBJ2-7 and V is TRBV28; the match to TRBD1 covers 7 bases. Unmatched junction bases numbered 15, after V lost 6 bases and J lost 7 bases. Germline V gives CDR1 MDHEN, CDR2 SYDVKM. The CDR3 sequence is 15 residues long. The CDR3 DNA reads TGTGCCAGCAGAGCACCGGGACAGTCAAACGGAGAGCAGTACTTC. Its protein is CASRAPGQSNGEQYF.

The chain links TRBV25-1 to TRBJ2-3, with TRBD1 matching 7 bases. Germline CDR1 reads MGHDK; CDR2 reads SYGVNS. The V and J ends lost 8 bases and 2 bases, in that order; junction bases with no gene match: 7. The CDR3 runs 14 residues. The CDR3 reads CASRRTGFTDTQYF. As DNA, the CDR3 is TGTGCCAGCCGTAGGACAGGATTCACAGATACGCAGTATTTT.

On this clone: The conserved phenylalanine or tryptophan normally closing the CDR3 is absent here, so this likely arose from a read error. V usage is TRBV29-1 and J usage is TRBJ2-7; D unclear. Trimming shortened V by 6 bases and J by 3 bases, and 9 bases separated the two germline ends. The length of the CDR3 is 11 residues. Looked up from germline, CDR1 is SQVTM and CDR2 is ANQGSEA. The CDR3 sequence: CSVLLVYEQYL. CDR3 nucleotide sequence: TGCAGCGTGCTACTGGTCTACGAGCAGTACCTC.

The chain links TRBV7-9 to TRBJ2-5; D tentatively reads TRBD1 or TRBD2 (5 bases each). The CDR3 runs to 15 residues. Germline assignment: CDR1 SEHNR and CDR2 FQNEAQ (reference sequence). Trimming removed 5 bases at V and 0 bases at J, with 13 bases between. In nucleotides, the CDR3 is TGTGCCAGCAGCGTAGGGACGTATAACCAAGAGACCCAGTACTTC. Its protein product is CASSVGTYNQETQYF.

The rearrangement uses TRBV9 and TRBJ2-1; TRBD2 agrees at 13 bases. V trimming: 1 base; J trimming: 11 bases; junction bases outside the gene matches: 6. The germline CDR1 and CDR2 sequences are SGDLS and YYNGEE. The CDR3 loop spans 15 amino acids. The CDR3 DNA is TGTGCCAGCAGCGTAATTGGGACTAGCGGGGAGAAGCAGTTCTTC. This translates into CASSVIGTSGEKQFF.